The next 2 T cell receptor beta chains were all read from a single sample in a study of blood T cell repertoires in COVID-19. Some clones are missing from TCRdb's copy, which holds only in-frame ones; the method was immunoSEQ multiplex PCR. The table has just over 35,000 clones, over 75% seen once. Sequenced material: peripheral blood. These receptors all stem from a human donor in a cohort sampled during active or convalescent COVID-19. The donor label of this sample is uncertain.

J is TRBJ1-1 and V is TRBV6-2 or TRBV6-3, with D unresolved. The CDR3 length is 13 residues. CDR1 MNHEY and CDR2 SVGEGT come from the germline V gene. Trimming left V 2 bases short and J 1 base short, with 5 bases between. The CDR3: CASSYPRNTEAFF. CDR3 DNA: TGTGCCAGCAGTTACCCCCGGAACACTGAAGCTTTCTTT.

The CDR3 DNA reads as TGTGCCAGCAGCCCAGGGGGCCGGGGCTACACCTTC. As protein: CASSPGGRGYTF. The chain employs TRBV13 and TRBJ1-2; 8 nucleotides agree with TRBD1. Trimming removed 5 bases from V and 8 bases from J; junction bases left unmatched: 4. Looked up from germline, CDR1 is PRHDT and CDR2 is FYEKMQ (reference sequence). The CDR3 length is 12 residues.